The sequence of this T cell receptor beta chain was determined in a study of T-cell reconstitution after alpha-beta-depleted transplantation in children (dated by TCRdb to the mid-2010s). For context, the study as a whole: Using TCR repertoire profiling, the study quantitatively followed how T-cell immune reconstitution unfolded in children after TCRalphabeta/CD19-depleted allogeneic hematopoietic cell transplantation. The full study reports these points: Hyperexpanded clone frequencies declined over subsequent months; after one year, T-cell counts and TCRbeta diversity were mostly attributed to newly produced T cells. Apparently early alphabetaT-cell count recovery about two months after transplant reportedly relied on only several hundred rapidly expanded clones derived from non-depleted graft cells. In some patients, the high TCRbeta diversity seen at day 60 was put down to recipient T cells and intrathymic progenitors that had survived conditioning.

This clonotype has only a few counts. Its target antigen remains unknown. No much larger clonotype is one base removed from it; base qualities were not supplied. Library preparation was by PCR. The reads were generated on an Illumina HiSeq 2500. TCR libraries were prepared with molecular barcoding, using unique molecular identifiers to normalize TCRbeta repertoire quantification. TCRdb reanalyzed the raw reads on its own, using fastp at Q25 for trimming and MiXCR for clone calling, and kept in-frame beta chains. Every CDR3 protein is listed once, alongside the most common genes and DNA of its rows. The sample records about 300,000 distinct CDR3 sequences, about a tenth of which are singletons. The ten top clones hold approximately 7% of the sample. The sample's treatment or condition label is to be understood as: allogeneic hematopoietic cell transplantation with graft depleted of TCRalphabeta T cells and CD19 B cells. The transplant recipients were children given TCRalphabeta/CD19-depleted allogeneic hematopoietic cell grafts.

From the cysteine up to the phenylalanine, the CDR3 has a length of 15 residues. CDR3 DNA is the only sequence kept; it has 45 bases, read in frame from the first base. V has 8 bases trimmed and J has 7 bases trimmed; junction bases matching no gene number 10. From the germline V gene (reference sequence), CDR1 is MNHEY and CDR2 is SMNVEV. The sequence derives from a boy younger than two with acute myeloid leukemia, due to receive a stem cell transplant. The source was PBMCs, collected before TCRalphabeta/CD19-depleted stem cell transplant. This receptor chain uses TRBV27 and TRBJ1-6; 8 central nucleotides agree with TRBD1. The nucleotides read TGTGCCAGCGAGGCCGGGACAGGTTCCAATTCACCCCTCCACTTT. This gives the protein CASEAGTGSNSPLHF.